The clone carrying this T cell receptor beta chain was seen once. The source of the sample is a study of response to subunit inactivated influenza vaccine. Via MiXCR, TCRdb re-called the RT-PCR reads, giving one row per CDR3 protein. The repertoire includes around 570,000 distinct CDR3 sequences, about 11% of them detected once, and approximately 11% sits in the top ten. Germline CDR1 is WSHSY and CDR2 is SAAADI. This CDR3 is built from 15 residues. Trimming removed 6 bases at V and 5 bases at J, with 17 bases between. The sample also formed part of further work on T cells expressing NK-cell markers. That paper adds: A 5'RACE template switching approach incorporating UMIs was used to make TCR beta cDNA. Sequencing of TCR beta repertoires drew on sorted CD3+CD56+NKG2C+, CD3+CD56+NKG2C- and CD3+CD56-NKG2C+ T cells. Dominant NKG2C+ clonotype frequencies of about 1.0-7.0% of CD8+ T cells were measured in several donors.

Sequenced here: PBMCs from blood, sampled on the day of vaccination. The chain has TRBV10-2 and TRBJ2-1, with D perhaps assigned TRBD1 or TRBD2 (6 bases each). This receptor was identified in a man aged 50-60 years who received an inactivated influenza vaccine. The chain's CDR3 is CASRLLRGAHNEQFF. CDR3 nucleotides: TGCGCCAGCAGACTTCTGAGGGGGGCACACAATGAGCAGTTCTTC.